The rows below give T cell receptor beta chains drawn from one sample of a study of cytomegalovirus exposure and HLA in healthy donors. Method: immunoSEQ multiplex PCR; TCRdb's copy keeps in-frame clones and lacks some. Here the sample spans 100,000 to 150,000 clones, approximately 80% being singletons. Sequencing used PBMCs. Receptors originate from a female donor in good health and CMV-seropositive. CDR3s include the opening cysteine and the closing phenylalanine or tryptophan. D genes are given only for firm matches. Where a row states a size, it is once, few, many or the class of an expanded clone; other rows omit it.

J,D,length,size,V,DNA,CDR3
TRBJ2-7,.,13,.,TRBV6-1,TGTGCCAGCTCTCGGGTCAGCTCCTACGAGCAGTACTTC,CASSRVSSYEQYF
TRBJ1-1,TRBD1,15,.,TRBV5-8,TGTGCCAGCAGCTTGGTAGCAGGGGGCGAGACTGAAGCTTTCTTT,CASSLVAGGETEAFF
TRBJ1-2,.,12,.,TRBV5-1,TGCGCCAGCAGCTTTGGCCCAGATGGCTACACCTTC,CASSFGPDGYTF
TRBJ2-3,TRBD1,18,few,TRBV4-3,TGCGCCAGCAGCCAAGGGACAGGGGGAGGTATCCAGGCAGATACGCAGTATTTT,CASSQGTGGGIQADTQYF
TRBJ1-2,.,14,.,TRBV27,TGTGCCAGCAGTTTGGCCGGCGGCGGAACTGGCTACACCTTC,CASSLAGGGTGYTF
TRBJ1-5,.,17,once,TRBV1,TGCACCAGCAGCCACTACAGGGGATTGCCCTTCAATCAGCCCCAGCATTTT,CTSSHYRGLPFNQPQHF
TRBJ2-7,TRBD1,13,.,TRBV6-5,TGTGCCAGCAGTAGGACAGGGACCCACGAGCAGTACTTC,CASSRTGTHEQYF
TRBJ1-1,.,14,.,TRBV7-8,TGTGCCAGCAGCTTTCAACAAACCAACACTGAAGCTTTCTTT,CASSFQQTNTEAFF
TRBJ2-5,.,15,.,TRBV5-1,TGCGCCAGCAGCTCTGGCGGGGCCTTACAAGAGACCCAGTACTTC,CASSSGGALQETQYF
TRBJ1-6,TRBD1,15,.,TRBV10-3,TGTGCCATCAGCTCAGGGGGAACAGGAGGATCACCCCTCCACTTT,CAISSGGTGGSPLHF
TRBJ1-5,.,14,.,TRBV19,TGTGCCAGTAGTATCCCAGGTCTTAATCAGCCCCAGCATTTT,CASSIPGLNQPQHF
TRBJ2-5,.,13,.,TRBV19,TGTGCCAGTAGTTCAGGTGTAATCGAGACCCAGTACTTC,CASSSGVIETQYF
TRBJ1-1,TRBD1,17,few,TRBV7-2,TGTGCCAGCAGCTTAGAGACAGGGTTGTTTAGTGACACTGAAGCTTTCTTT,CASSLETGLFSDTEAFF
TRBJ2-7,TRBD2,16,.,TRBV5-1,TGCGCCAGCAGCGTGCCAAACTCCGGGACTACCTACGAGCAGTACTTC,CASSVPNSGTTYEQYF
TRBJ2-5,.,13,.,TRBV18,TGTGCCAGCTCACCACCTTCTCAGGAGACCCAGTACTTC,CASSPPSQETQYF
TRBJ2-3,TRBD2,15,few,TRBV7-3,TGTGCCAGCAAATGGACTAGCGGGGGATCAGATACGCAGTATTTT,CASKWTSGGSDTQYF
TRBJ2-7,TRBD1,15,.,TRBV7-9,TGTGCCAGCAGCTTGACCGGGACAGGGGCCGGCGAGCAGTACTTC,CASSLTGTGAGEQYF
TRBJ2-1,.,14,few,TRBV19,TGTGCCAGTAGTATCGCTATAGGACTCTTGGAGCAGTTCTTC,CASSIAIGLLEQFF
TRBJ1-1,.,14,.,TRBV29-1,TGCAGCGCTGTCTACCAACATGCGGGGGCTGAAGCTTTCTTT,CSAVYQHAGAEAFF
TRBJ1-1,TRBD1,14,.,TRBV6-5,TGTGCCAGCAGTTACGCAACAGGGGTCGCTGAAGCTTTCTTT,CASSYATGVAEAFF
TRBJ2-2,.,13,.,TRBV13,TGTGCCAGCAGCGTGACAGGTACCGGGGAGCTGTTTTTT,CASSVTGTGELFF
TRBJ1-1,.,11,.,TRBV7-9,TGTGCCAGCAGCCGCCGGGGTAGCGCTTTCTTT,CASSRRGSAFF
TRBJ1-1,.,16,few,TRBV4-1,TGCGCCAGCAGCCAAGGGCCGGGGGGAGGGGGGACTGAAGCTTTCTTT,CASSQGPGGGGTEAFF
TRBJ1-3,TRBD1,13,.,TRBV10-3,TGTGCCATTCTGACAGGGAATGGAAACACCATATATTTT,CAILTGNGNTIYF
TRBJ1-1,.,15,.,TRBV27,TGTGCCAGCAGCCGGGGGGAGGGGATGGGCACTGAAGCTTTCTTT,CASSRGEGMGTEAFF
TRBJ2-3,TRBD2,15,.,TRBV5-4,TGTGCCAGCAGCCCTAGCGGGGGGGCCATAGATACGCAGTATTTT,CASSPSGGAIDTQYF
TRBJ1-2,.,16,.,TRBV18,TGTGCCAGCTCACCGGTGCAGGGTCTATCTAACTATGGCTACACCTTC,CASSPVQGLSNYGYTF
TRBJ1-6,.,15,.,TRBV19,TGTGCCAGTAGTCTCCATCGGGAGGCCAATTCACCCCTCCACTTT,CASSLHREANSPLHF
TRBJ2-3,.,11,.,TRBV6-6,TGTGCCAGCAGTTATCAAGATACGCAGTATTTT,CASSYQDTQYF
TRBJ2-7,TRBD2,18,.,TRBV7-2,TGTGCCAGCAGCCGAGTCGGCACTAGCGGGGGGATTTCCTACGAGCAGTACTTC,CASSRVGTSGGISYEQYF
TRBJ1-1,.,14,.,TRBV6-1,TGTGCCAGCAGTGAAGTGGGCGCTGCCGGTGAAGCTTTCTTT,CASSEVGAAGEAFF
TRBJ1-1,.,16,.,TRBV28,TGTGCCAGCAGGCCCTCAGGCAGGGCCCTGAACACTGAAGCTTTCTTT,CASRPSGRALNTEAFF
TRBJ1-2,TRBD1,15,.,TRBV7-2,TGTGCCAGCAGCTTAGTGGCCGACAGGGGCGGAGGCTACACCTTC,CASSLVADRGGGYTF
TRBJ1-5,TRBD1,18,once,TRBV19,TGTGCCAGTAGTATAGGGACAGGGGGCTCTGGAAGCAATCAGCCCCAGCATTTT,CASSIGTGGSGSNQPQHF
TRBJ2-5,.,11,.,TRBV20-1,TGCAGTAGTAGCCCGGAAGAGACCCAGTACTTC,CSSSPEETQYF
TRBJ1-1,.,14,.,TRBV18,TGTGCCAGCTCACGGGGAGGGCTGAACACTGAAGCTTTCTTT,CASSRGGLNTEAFF
TRBJ2-1,TRBD1,15,.,TRBV14,TGTGCCAGCAGCAGACAGGGGGCTGGTTACAATGAGCAGTTCTTC,CASSRQGAGYNEQFF
TRBJ1-5,TRBD1,15,.,TRBV2,TGTGCCAGCAGTTACCTACAGGGGAGCAATCAGCCCCAGCATTTT,CASSYLQGSNQPQHF
TRBJ1-5,.,14,.,TRBV30,TGTGCCTTCACTATCAGGGGAGTTAATCAGCCCCAGCATTTT,CAFTIRGVNQPQHF
TRBJ2-5,.,14,.,TRBV4-2,TGTGCCAGCAGCCAAGGGCAGGGGCGAGAGACCCAGTACTTC,CASSQGQGRETQYF
TRBJ2-5,TRBD1,16,few,TRBV5-1,TGCGCCAGCAGTCCTCCTCTGGGGACAGATCAAGAGACCCAGTACTTC,CASSPPLGTDQETQYF
TRBJ2-7,TRBD1,12,.,TRBV29-1,TGCAGCGCGACAGGGGCACACTACGAGCAGTACTTC,CSATGAHYEQYF
TRBJ1-5,.,15,.,TRBV19,TGTGCCAGTAGGGCCCAGGGAAATAGCAATCAGCCCCAGCATTTT,CASRAQGNSNQPQHF
TRBJ2-7,.,13,.,TRBV19,TGTGCCAGATCACCTCGAGACAACTACGAGCAGTACTTC,CARSPRDNYEQYF
TRBJ2-1,TRBD2,15,.,TRBV4-2,TGTGCCAGCAGTTTTAGCGGGGTCTCCTACAATGAGCAGTTCTTC,CASSFSGVSYNEQFF
TRBJ1-2,.,12,.,TRBV29-1,TGCAGCGTAAGGGACGAGGGGGTTGGCTACACCTTC,CSVRDEGVGYTF
TRBJ1-2,TRBD1,14,.,TRBV18,TGTGCCAGCTCACCATCACGACAGGGAGATGGCTACACCTTC,CASSPSRQGDGYTF
TRBJ2-4,.,15,.,TRBV5-4,TGTGCCAGCAGCCCCGAAGCAGGTATCAAAAACATTCAGTACTTC,CASSPEAGIKNIQYF
TRBJ2-2,TRBD2,15,.,TRBV29-1,TGCAGCGTTGGGACTAGCGGGGCGAACACCGGGGAGCTGTTTTTT,CSVGTSGANTGELFF
TRBJ1-1,.,15,.,TRBV2,TGTGCCAGCTTTTTGAGACAGTCCATGAACACTGAAGCTTTCTTT,CASFLRQSMNTEAFF
TRBJ2-2,.,15,once,TRBV5-1,TGCGCCAGCAGCTCCTCCAGGGGAGATACCGGGGAGCTGTTTTTT,CASSSSRGDTGELFF